A selection of T cell receptor beta chains follows, all from one sample in a study of blood T cells in healthy people across ages. TCRdb re-derived calls from the 5' RACE reads in MiXCR, one entry per CDR3 protein. The sample includes 1.5 million to 2 million distinct CDR3 sequences, approximately 30% seen only once; the top ten take around 7.7%. Sequenced material: blood. The receptors were sampled from a woman between 25 and 40 years old in good health. Each CDR3 is given without its conserved first and last residue. Clone size is given for some rows only: seen once, a few or many times, or a class if the clone is expanded.

NA	TRBV5-1	TRBJ1-1	ASSFGTSAGLAF
NA	TRBV5-1	TRBJ1-2	ASTDHNYGYT
NA	TRBV4-1	TRBJ1-2	ASSQEMRQGAGGYT
few	TRBV29-1	TRBJ2-5	SVRVQGQYQETQY
NA	TRBV4-1	TRBJ1-2	ASSQDIPTRGRHGYT
NA	TRBV20-1	TRBJ2-5	SAVRTPQETQY
NA	TRBV5-1	TRBJ1-1	ASRVGGNTEAF
NA	TRBV5-8	TRBJ2-7	ASRPGLAGAREY
NA	TRBV25-1	TRBJ2-7	ASSEDLGLGATKQY
few	TRBV27	TRBJ1-1	ASSYGNMNTEAF
once	TRBV7-9	TRBJ1-1	ASSNGGSTEAF
once	TRBV12-3/TRBV12-4	TRBJ1-5	TSTLGLNSNQPQH
few	TRBV9	TRBJ1-4	ASSVVGEAEKLF
NA	TRBV6-1	TRBJ1-6	ASREPAGELNSPLH
many	TRBV29-1	TRBJ2-4	SVRDRGTENIQY
NA	TRBV14	TRBJ1-1	ASSQDYVRGRRATEAF
once	TRBV7-2	TRBJ2-3	ASSPRTAGTQY
many	TRBV15	TRBJ2-7	ATSRDLSRTNHEQY
NA	TRBV5-6	TRBJ1-1	ASNPTGRGTEAF
NA	TRBV29-1	TRBJ2-1	STTDRVPSHNEQF
many	TRBV5-1	TRBJ2-7	ASSLVRAASYEQY
NA	TRBV7-2	TRBJ2-1	TSSLGTGGRYEQF
many	TRBV7-2	TRBJ1-2	ASSLGGQGYGYT
NA	TRBV7-2	TRBJ2-1	ASSLVAAGSSYNEQF
many	TRBV6-5	TRBJ2-7	ASSERLGYEQY
many	TRBV20-1	TRBJ2-7	SARVRNSYEQY
few	TRBV25-1	TRBJ2-6	ASSEYTAGSGANVLT
NA	TRBV7-2	TRBJ2-5	ASSLGPPGLSQETQY